This TCR beta chain comes out of a study of cytomegalovirus exposure and HLA in healthy donors. Whole-study findings and limits: In an earlier analysis, in roughly 600 donors, most V segments appeared productive either ~90% or ~30% of the time. V- and J-gene trimming of TCR beta was linked (in a later analysis) to a missense DCLRE1C variant. Per a later analysis, about 18,000 TCR beta sequences showed association with HLA alleles at 0.05 false discovery rate.

The CDR3 loop spans 14 amino acids. With 5 bases clipped from V and 7 bases from J, the junction kept 2 bases outside the gene matches. Germline loops: CDR1 MNHNS, CDR2 SASEGT. The sample holds a few counts of this clone. Its cognate antigen is unknown. Vbeta (60) and Jbeta (13) primers were used in the PCR. Measured with immunoSEQ multiplex PCR; TCRdb has only the in-frame clones, and not every one. The data show 200,000 to 250,000 clones, 77% seen once. The TCR originated in a woman aged 55-69 years in good health and CMV-seropositive. Sequencing used PBMCs. The chain employs TRBV6-1 and TRBJ2-2; 12 bases fit TRBD2. The CDR3 nucleotides read TGTGCCAGCAGTAGACTAGCGGGGGACGGGGAGCTGTTTTTT. Translated: CASSRLAGDGELFF.